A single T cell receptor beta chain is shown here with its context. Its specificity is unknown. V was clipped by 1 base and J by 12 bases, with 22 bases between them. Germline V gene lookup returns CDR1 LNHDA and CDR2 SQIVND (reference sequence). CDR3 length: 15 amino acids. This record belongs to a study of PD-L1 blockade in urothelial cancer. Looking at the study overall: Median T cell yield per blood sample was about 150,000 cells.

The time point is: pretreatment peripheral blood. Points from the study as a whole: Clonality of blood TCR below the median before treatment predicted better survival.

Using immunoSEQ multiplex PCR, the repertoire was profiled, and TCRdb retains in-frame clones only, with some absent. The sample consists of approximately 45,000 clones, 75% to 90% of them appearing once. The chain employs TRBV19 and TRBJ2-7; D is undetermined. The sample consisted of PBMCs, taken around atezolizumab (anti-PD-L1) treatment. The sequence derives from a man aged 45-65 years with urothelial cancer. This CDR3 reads CASSIGPATNLEVYF. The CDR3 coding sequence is TGTGCCAGTAGTATAGGGCCAGCCACTAACCTAGAGGTGTACTTC.